These T cell receptor beta chains were read from a single sample in a study of identical twins. In TCRdb, the 5' RACE reads were re-called with MiXCR into one record per CDR3 protein. The repertoire consists of about 890,000 distinct CDR3 sequences, with more than 9% occurring once and the leading ten covering roughly 1.6%. These data also featured in a second study, about yellow fever vaccine responses in identical twins.

The material sequenced was PBMCs. The origin of the receptors is a woman under 30 in good health. The conserved cysteine and the conserved F or W are not part of the CDR3 here.

V gene	J gene	CDR3 protein
TRBV20-1	TRBJ2-7	SALGTVYEQY
TRBV7-9	TRBJ2-1	ASSVPSSYNEQF
TRBV12-3/TRBV12-4	TRBJ2-3	ASSFSPGLDTQY
TRBV10-3	TRBJ2-1	AITGDRRNEQF
TRBV20-1	TRBJ2-5	SARVQETQY
TRBV29-1	TRBJ2-3	SVDPKAGITDTQY
TRBV5-1	TRBJ2-2	ASSLGFQANTGELF
TRBV5-1	TRBJ2-7	ASSSRGQAYEQY
TRBV7-9	TRBJ2-7	ASSLWVDRTYEQY
TRBV18	TRBJ2-5	ASSPGVAGETQY
TRBV5-1	TRBJ2-7	ASSYLEQY
TRBV4-1	TRBJ2-5	ASSQPGTKRQETQY
TRBV7-9	TRBJ2-5	ASSFRTRAQETQY
TRBV3-1	TRBJ2-3	ASSASLAGVEDTQY
TRBV5-5	TRBJ2-7	ASLPTGTYEQY
TRBV12-3/TRBV12-4	TRBJ1-1	ASSTTGADDTEAF
TRBV6-1	TRBJ2-1	ASSPRSEGRYNEQF
TRBV2	TRBJ1-5	ASVQDGDNQPQH
TRBV12-5	TRBJ2-1	ASGLVRPIEVYNEQF
TRBV20-1	TRBJ2-2	SARKLNRGMGTGELF
TRBV2	TRBJ2-4	ASSVQNIQY
TRBV20-1	TRBJ1-6	SARDEAGASSPLH
TRBV19	TRBJ2-5	ASSTTGLQETQY
TRBV28	TRBJ2-1	ASSSRGTRSNEQF
TRBV7-6	TRBJ2-3	ASSSQYPGTSGPITQY
TRBV2	TRBJ2-1	ASHRLAGGPLSSYNEQF
TRBV20-1	TRBJ1-5	SVPGKHKEPQH
TRBV20-1	TRBJ2-5	SAKLMSQETQY
TRBV7-9	TRBJ2-1	ASSLPTPTYNEQF
TRBV5-1	TRBJ2-5	ASSLAGQRVD
TRBV20-1	TRBJ1-1	SAWTGGTEAF
TRBV2	TRBJ2-5	ASSIGRIQETQY
TRBV12-3/TRBV12-4	TRBJ2-1	ASSLSGQPLNNEQF
TRBV7-8	TRBJ1-4	ASSLAVGGRNEKLF
TRBV20-1	TRBJ1-4	SARDGGKEKLF
TRBV5-1	TRBJ1-1	ASSFPQGAEAF
TRBV28	TRBJ2-1	ASSRLAGSYVEQF
TRBV5-1	TRBJ2-1	ASSWEGTLNEQF
TRBV9	TRBJ1-5	ASSVGTGYGGNQPQH
TRBV5-1	TRBJ2-5	ASRRLQETQY
TRBV9	TRBJ2-3	ASRGFGEGRSDTQY
TRBV7-6	TRBJ1-4	ASSFSTGGHEKLF
TRBV12-5	TRBJ2-2	ASGPGHTNTGELF
TRBV11-1	TRBJ2-3	ASSPIGAGADTQY
TRBV28	TRBJ2-7	ASSFPRGGKGCEQY
TRBV28	TRBJ1-2	ASSPPTASNYGYT
TRBV6-1	TRBJ1-1	ASSGTGWWDTEAF
TRBV29-1	TRBJ2-1	SVEASGGPVAYNEQF
TRBV19	TRBJ2-5	ASSNRKDETQY
TRBV3-1	TRBJ1-1	ASSPSQSPNTEAF
TRBV4-2	TRBJ2-7	ASSQGGTGLYEQY
TRBV6-1	TRBJ1-6	ASRATGMNSPLH
TRBV3-1	TRBJ1-5	ASSQDIGNQPQH
TRBV6-2/TRBV6-3	TRBJ2-7	ASSYRTGPSYEQY
TRBV27	TRBJ1-1	ASSSTGQLIRAF
TRBV5-1	TRBJ2-7	ASSLDGPVLGQY
TRBV20-1	TRBJ2-5	SARGPARKETQY
TRBV2	TRBJ2-1	ARGRVNEQF
TRBV29-1	TRBJ1-1	SVGHWNTEAF
TRBV6-4	TRBJ2-2	ASSPTYQGQGFGWREFTGELF